The source of this T cell receptor (beta chain) is a study of cytomegalovirus exposure and HLA in healthy donors. About this clone itself: Its antigen is unidentified.

General study findings and limits: At a 0.05 false discovery rate, a later analysis found 18,000 or so TCR beta sequences to be associated with HLA alleles. According to a later analysis, most TCR beta chains associated with CMV appeared HLA-restricted. Overall, some 160 TCR beta chains were annotated as cytomegalovirus-associated. It was reported that TCR beta sequences correctly inferred the HLA-A and HLA-B alleles for most subjects.

PCR employed 60 Vbeta and 13 Jbeta primers. Profiling relied on immunoSEQ multiplex PCR, and the TCRdb table lists in-frame clones only, not all of them. The data contain 140,000 or so clones, around four fifths of them singletons. The sequence derives from a male donor in good health and CMV-seronegative. Sequencing input: PBMCs.

CDR3 DNA sequence: TGTGCCAGCAGCTTAGTGGGGCAAAATGAAAAACTGTTTTTT. Its protein product is CASSLVGQNEKLFF. The chain combines TRBV7-9 with TRBJ1-4, with a tentative D call TRBD1 (5 bases). The germline V gene encodes CDR1 SEHNR and CDR2 FQNEAQ (reference sequence). V lost 1 base and J lost 5, with 8 bases in between. The CDR3 has 14 residues.